The entry below describes one TCR beta chain. As handled by the study authors: Amplification of reference gene primers provided the estimated nucleated cell counts. Sequenced by immunoSEQ multiplex PCR; TCRdb stores in-frame clones only, minus some. That table gives V, J and clone size, and the DNA gave D and trimming. The sample holds more than 150,000 clones, about 84% seen once. This sample was included in a study of blood T cell repertoires in COVID-19. In the study overall: Samples representing acute and convalescent COVID-19 were sourced from the United States, Italy and Spain. Sources were T cells, B-cell-depleted T cells, or PBMCs; the material itself was cDNA or gDNA.

CDR1 and CDR2 (germline): SGHRS, YFSETQ. This CDR3 is 14 amino acids long. Trimming shortened V by 5 bases and J by 8 bases, and 17 bases separated the two germline ends. The receptor was derived from a human donor in a cohort sampled during active COVID-19. Sample: peripheral blood. The V call is TRBV5-1, the J call TRBJ2-4, with D perhaps TRBD1 (6 bases). The CDR3 protein is CASSPDRSGDIQYF. DNA of the CDR3: TGCGCCAGCAGTCCAGACAGGTCCGGGGACATTCAGTACTTC.